This entry describes one T cell receptor (beta chain). The antigen remains unidentified. This sample is drawn from a study of vaccination effects on CD4 cells after COVID-19. The wider study: Relative to the second dose, post-vaccine samples were obtained a median of 72 days later.

Assay: immunoSEQ multiplex PCR; the TCRdb copy retains only in-frame clones and omits some. The profile shows roughly 71,000 clones, less than 80% of them singletons. The CDR3 runs to 14 residues. Per germline, CDR1 SGHRS and CDR2 YFSETQ. V was clipped by 4 bases and J by 3 bases, with 10 bases between them. Viral peptide pool expansion of antigen-specific CD4+ T cells preceded sequencing in the ViraFEST assay. Once cultured for roughly nine days, the cells underwent separation to obtain CD4+ T cells. Of the BNT162b2 and mRNA-1273 vaccines, participants received two doses of one or the other. According to the study, vaccine recipients showed no prior SARS-CoV-2 infection and negative nucleocapsid antibodies. IL-2 medium took the place of half the medium on both days 3 and 7.

The chain combines TRBV5-1 with TRBJ2-2; D possibly corresponds to TRBD1 (6 bases). This sequence was found in a human donor who received a COVID-19 vaccine. Here the sequenced sample was CD4+ T cells from PBMCs cultured with HCoV-OC43 spike peptides, taken after COVID-19 vaccination. This sample's subset: HCoV-OC43 spike overlapping peptide pool stimulation. The chain's CDR3 is CASSPGQYTGELFF. CDR3 bases: TGCGCCAGCAGCCCCGGACAGTACACCGGGGAGCTGTTTTTT.